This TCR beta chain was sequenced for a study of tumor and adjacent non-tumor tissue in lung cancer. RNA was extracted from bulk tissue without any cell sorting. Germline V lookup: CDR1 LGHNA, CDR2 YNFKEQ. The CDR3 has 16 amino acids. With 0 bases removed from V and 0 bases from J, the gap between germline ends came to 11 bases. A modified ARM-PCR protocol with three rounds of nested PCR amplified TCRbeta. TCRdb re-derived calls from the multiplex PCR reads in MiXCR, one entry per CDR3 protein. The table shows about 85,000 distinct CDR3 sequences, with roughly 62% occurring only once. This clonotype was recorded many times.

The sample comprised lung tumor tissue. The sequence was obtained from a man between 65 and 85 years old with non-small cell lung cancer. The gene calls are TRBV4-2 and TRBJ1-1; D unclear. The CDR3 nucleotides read TGTGCCAGCAGCCAAGATAGTGAGGTCATGAACACTGAAGCTTTCTTT. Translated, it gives CASSQDSEVMNTEAFF.